This T cell receptor beta chain stems from a study of CD8 T cells in ankylosing spondylitis. Whole-study results and caveats: As reported, disease-linked clones showed significant enrichment in matched ankylosing spondylitis synovial fluid. Some motif variants were previously reported in reactive arthritis synovial fluid and blood. Seemingly distinctive of ankylosing spondylitis blood was a TCR beta motif formed by eight highly homologous variants. Disease-linked clones bore a CD8+ phenotype and were relatively rare in peripheral blood.

V was shortened by 5 bases and J by 6 bases, with 16 bases between the two germline ends. This CDR3 has 14 residues. Making the TCR beta libraries involved quantitative 5'-RACE with molecular barcodes. TCRdb redid the calling of the 5' RACE reads with MiXCR, one entry per CDR3 protein. The sample lists 130,000 or so distinct CDR3 sequences, roughly 18% seen once, with 33% in the top ten. A note on this clonotype: Antigen unknown.

What was sequenced was blood, either unsorted or a sorted T cell fraction (not recorded which). The sequence was collected from a male donor with ankylosing spondylitis. V usage is TRBV12-3 or TRBV12-4 and J usage is TRBJ1-1; possibly TRBD1 for D (5 bases). The CDR3 loop reads CASSRAGRGAEAFF. CDR3 nucleotides: TGTGCCAGCAGTCGAGCGGGCAGAGGGGCTGAAGCTTTCTTT.